The 26 T cell receptor beta chains in this list originate from one sample, sequenced in a study of T cells in Graves' hyperthyroidism and ophthalmopathy. There were TCR beta CDR3 regions amplified from RNA transcripts. RT-PCR in the first round (using the HTBI primer set) targeted the TCR CDR3. TCRdb re-derived calls from the multiplex PCR reads in MiXCR, one entry per CDR3 protein. The sample includes about 400,000 distinct CDR3 sequences, more than 13% of them seen just once. Sequencing was carried out using blood. Receptor source: a woman under 40 with Graves' hyperthyroidism.

This rearrangement joins TRBV7-8 to TRBJ1-2; 8 bases are shared with TRBD1. Unmatched junction bases numbered 8, after V lost 6 bases and J lost 8 bases. Germline-derived CDR1 and CDR2 are SGHVS and FQNEAQ. There are 13 residues in the CDR3. CDR3 nucleotides: TGTGCCAGCAGTAACTCGGCAGGGGGCGGCTACACCTTC. Protein: CASSNSAGGGYTF. Based on the CDR3 plus reference TRBV7-8 and TRBJ1-2, the full variable domain is GAGVSQSPRYKVAKRGQDVALRCDPISGHVSLFWYQQALGQGPEFLTYFQNEAQLDKSGLPSDRFFAERPEGSVSTLKIQRTQQEDSAVYLCASSNSAGGGYTFGSGTRLTVV.

About this clonotype itself: This may be a read error, as it is one base from a much larger clone. The chain joins TRBV11-2 to TRBJ2-1; D gene ambiguous. The CDR3 length is 16 residues. V was shortened by 4 bases and J by 0 bases, with 13 bases between the two germline ends. Germline CDR1 is SGHAT and CDR2 is FQNNGV. The CDR3 DNA is TGTGCCAGCAGCTCGGCGAACCTGAGCTCCTACAATGAGCAGTTCTTC. It yields the protein CASSSANLSSYNEQFF.

This clonotype appeared many times. V and J are TRBV7-3 and TRBJ2-3; no reliable D call. This CDR3 has 14 residues. With 8 bases removed from V and 6 bases from J, the gap between germline ends came to 18 bases. Germline V gene lookup returns CDR1 SGHTA and CDR2 FQGTGA. CDR3 bases: TGTGCCAGCCGCGTGGGTGGCCCACGGGATACGCAGTATTTT. It encodes CASRVGGPRDTQYF.

The table lists this clonotype with a few counts. The chain links TRBV7-2 to TRBJ2-7; weak D call: TRBD2 (6 bases). CDR3 length: 15 amino acids. The germline V and J ends were trimmed by 5 bases and 0 bases, with 14 bases remaining between them. Germline assignment: CDR1 SGHTA and CDR2 FQGNSA. The CDR3 region is CASSPAGRTSYEQYF. The CDR3 DNA follows: TGTGCCAGCAGCCCCGCGGGGAGAACCTCCTACGAGCAGTACTTC.

The chain links TRBV15 to TRBJ2-1, with TRBD2 as a possible D gene (5 bases). V was pared by 3 bases and J by 12 bases, with 12 bases between. The CDR3 is made up of 12 amino acids. CDR1 and CDR2 from the germline V gene are LNHNV and YYDKDF (reference sequence). CDR3 in DNA: TGTGCCACCAGCAGTGAACTAGGTTGGCAGTTCTTC. Amino acids: CATSSELGWQFF.

V gene TRBV20-1 combines with J gene TRBJ2-7; D perhaps matches TRBD1 (5 bases). Germline CDR1 DFQATT, CDR2 SNEGSKA (reference sequence). Trimming pared 4 bases from V and 4 bases from J, leaving 11 bases between. The CDR3 is 12 amino acids. Written as DNA, the CDR3 is TGCAGTGCTACTGACAGAGATTACGAGCAGTACTTC. Protein sequence: CSATDRDYEQYF.

In its sample, this clonotype was seen many times. The J gene is TRBJ1-5, the V gene TRBV10-3; D gene uncertain. The CDR3 has 15 residues. The V end lost 1 base, the J end lost 9 bases, and 16 bases lay between the germline ends. From germline, CDR1 is ENHRY and CDR2 SYGVKD. The DNA of the CDR3 is TGTGCCATCAGTGAGTTACTCCGGGCCGAACGGCCCCAGCATTTT. Its translation is CAISELLRAERPQHF.

This clonotype has a count of ten or more. The genes are TRBV20-1 and TRBJ2-3; D is unclear. The CDR3 spans 12 residues. V was cut by 7 bases and J by 0 bases, with 8 bases left in between. Looked up from germline, CDR1 is DFQATT and CDR2 is SNEGSKA (reference sequence). The CDR3 DNA sequence: TGCAGTGTTGGGGTTAGCACAGATACGCAGTATTTT. Protein product: CSVGVSTDTQYF.

This clonotype was seen at least ten times. V usage is TRBV6-1 and J usage is TRBJ2-5; 7 bases agree with TRBD2. This CDR3 is 14 amino acids long. Trimming removed 5 bases from V and 4 bases from J; junction bases left unmatched: 7. In germline, CDR1 is MNHNS, CDR2 SASEGT. The CDR3 is CASSYTAGVETQYF. The CDR3 DNA is TGTGCCAGCAGTTACACGGCGGGAGTAGAGACCCAGTACTTC.

The chain is built from TRBV7-9 and TRBJ2-5; D remains unclear. V shed 6 bases and J shed 5 bases, with 4 bases lying between them. Germline CDR1 SEHNR, CDR2 FQNEAQ (reference sequence). This CDR3 is 10 amino acids long. The DNA for the CDR3 is TGTGCCAGCAGTTGGGAGACCCAGTACTTC. This sequence encodes CASSWETQYF.

The V call is TRBV27, the J call TRBJ2-3; the D gene is possibly TRBD2 (5 bases). V lost 4 bases, J lost 2 bases, and 10 bases lay in between. CDR1 is MNHEY, CDR2 SMNVEV, per germline (reference sequence). The CDR3 runs 14 residues. CDR3: CASSWTRYTDTQYF. The CDR3 DNA reads TGTGCCAGCAGTTGGACTCGTTACACAGATACGCAGTATTTT.

The chain links TRBV27 to TRBJ2-7; D possibly corresponds to TRBD1 (6 bases). Trimming removed 3 bases at V and 4 bases at J, with 13 bases between. The CDR3 sequence is 14 residues long. The germline gives CDR1 MNHEY, CDR2 SMNVEV (reference sequence). CDR3 protein: CASSLAGENYEQYF. Written as DNA, the CDR3 is TGTGCCAGCAGTTTGGCAGGGGAAAATTACGAGCAGTACTTC.

In this sample, this clonotype turned up many times. The rearrangement uses TRBV2 and TRBJ2-2; D is unclear. Trimming pared 4 bases from V and 6 bases from J, leaving 9 bases between. Per the germline V gene, CDR1 is SNHLY and CDR2 is FYNNEI. The CDR3 runs to 13 residues. Here the CDR3 DNA reads TGTGCCAGCAGTGCGTCCCGGCCCGGGGAGCTGTTTTTT. This encodes CASSASRPGELFF.

The V gene is TRBV5-1, the J gene TRBJ2-7, with TRBD1 identical over 8 bases. Germline V lookup: CDR1 SGHRS, CDR2 YFSETQ. The length of the CDR3 is 15 residues. V lost 0 bases, J lost 3 bases, and 5 bases stayed unmatched. The CDR3 region is CASSLEQGGVYEQYF. DNA of the CDR3: TGCGCCAGCAGCTTGGAACAGGGGGGCGTCTACGAGCAGTACTTC.

This clonotype was detected ten times or more. The rearrangement links TRBV20-1 to TRBJ2-1, with 12 bases lining up with TRBD2. Germline CDR1 reads DFQATT; CDR2 reads SNEGSKA (reference sequence). This CDR3 contains 19 residues. The ends lost 1 base at V and 4 bases at J; junction bases unmatched: 14. CDR3 nucleotide sequence: TGCAGTGCTAGAGCTGGACTAGCGGGACCCGCTCAAAGGTACAATGAGCAGTTCTTC. Its translation: CSARAGLAGPAQRYNEQFF.

This chain joins TRBV19 and TRBJ2-1, with 11 nucleotides matching TRBD2. The CDR3 sequence is 16 residues long. Looked up from germline, CDR1 is LNHDA and CDR2 is SQIVND (reference sequence). V lost 4 bases, J lost 3 bases, and 5 bases stayed unmatched. CDR3 bases: TGTGCCAGTAGTACAAGACTAGCGGGGAACTACAATGAGCAGTTCTTC. Translation: CASSTRLAGNYNEQFF.

In its sample, this clonotype was seen many times. The rearrangement uses TRBV13 and TRBJ2-7, with 7 bases fitting TRBD1. Trimming at V came to 0 bases and at J to 6 bases, leaving 2 bases not matched to a gene. Per germline, CDR1 PRHDT and CDR2 FYEKMQ (reference sequence). This CDR3 is 13 amino acids long. This chain's CDR3 is CASSLGQGIEQYF. As DNA, the CDR3 is TGTGCCAGCAGCTTAGGACAGGGGATCGAGCAGTACTTC.

The chain employs TRBV5-1 and TRBJ1-1; TRBD1 is a possible D gene (6 bases). V was trimmed by 5 bases and J by 4 bases, leaving 18 bases between them. The germline gives CDR1 SGHRS, CDR2 YFSETQ. CDR3 size: 15 residues. DNA for the CDR3: TGCGCCAGCAGTTGGGGGGGCCTCCTCCTCACTGAAGCTTTCTTT. Translation: CASSWGGLLLTEAFF.

This clonotype has more than one count but fewer than ten. The chain couples TRBV7-9 to TRBJ1-2, with a tentative D call TRBD1 (5 bases). V gave up 5 bases and J gave up 7 bases, with 14 bases separating them. Germline V CDR1 and CDR2: SEHNR, FQNEAQ (reference sequence). The CDR3 is 13 amino acids. The CDR3 protein is CASSQDREGGYTF. The CDR3 bases are TGTGCCAGCAGCCAAGACAGAGAGGGTGGCTACACCTTC. Full variable domain (missing parts from reference TRBV7-9 and TRBJ1-2): DTGVSQNPRHKITKRGQNVTFRCDPISEHNRLYWYRQTLGQGPEFLTYFQNEAQLEKSRLLSDRFSAERPKGSFSTLEIQRTEQGDSAMYLCASSQDREGGYTFGSGTRLTVV.

This clonotype turned up a few times. V usage is TRBV20-1 and J usage is TRBJ2-2, with 9 nucleotides matching TRBD1. CDR1 and CDR2 (germline): DFQATT, SNEGSKA (reference sequence). J lost 7 bases, V lost 5 bases, and 2 bases had no gene match. The CDR3 runs 12 residues. The CDR3 DNA is TGCAGTGCTTACAGGGGGCTCGGGGAGCTGTTTTTT. Residues: CSAYRGLGELFF.

This rearrangement joins TRBV7-2 to TRBJ2-7; no firm D call. V gave up 4 bases and J gave up 3 bases, with 16 bases separating them. CDR3 length equals 15 residues. Per germline, CDR1 SGHTA and CDR2 FQGNSA. CDR3 region: CASSSPGWANYEQYF. In DNA, the CDR3 is TGTGCCAGCAGCTCCCCCGGGTGGGCGAACTACGAGCAGTACTTC.

The chain carries TRBV6-5 and TRBJ2-2, with D possibly being TRBD2 (5 bases). Per the germline V gene, CDR1 is MNHEY and CDR2 is SVGAGI. The CDR3 loop spans 17 amino acids. Trimming left V 1 base short and J 6 bases short, with 18 bases between. CDR3: CASSYWKLGGGAGELFF. The CDR3 DNA follows: TGTGCCAGCAGTTACTGGAAGTTAGGAGGTGGAGCCGGGGAGCTGTTTTTT.

This chain joins TRBV7-2 and TRBJ2-3; D is possibly TRBD2 (6 bases). Trimming removed 5 bases from V and 3 bases from J, with 15 bases in between. The CDR3 contains 15 residues. Germline V gene sequence: CDR1 SGHTA, CDR2 FQGNSA. CDR3 bases: TGTGCCAGCAGCCAGATGTCGACTAGAACAGATACGCAGTATTTT. This gives the protein CASSQMSTRTDTQYF. The variable domain in full, completed from reference TRBV7-2 and TRBJ2-3, reads GAGVSQSPSNKVTEKGKDVELRCDPISGHTALYWYRQSLGQGLEFLIYFQGNSAPDKSGLPSDRFSAERTGGSVSTLTIQRTQQEDSAVYLCASSQMSTRTDTQYFGPGTRLTVL.

This clonotype was seen a few times. The chain combines TRBV20-1 with TRBJ2-2, with 11 bases matching TRBD2. The length of the CDR3 is 17 residues. With 0 bases clipped from V and 2 bases from J, the junction kept 5 bases outside the gene matches. Germline values: CDR1 DFQATT, CDR2 SNEGSKA (reference sequence). CDR3 in amino acids: CSARDASGRINTGELFF. Here the CDR3 DNA reads TGCAGTGCTAGAGACGCTAGCGGGAGGATCAACACCGGGGAGCTGTTTTTT.

V is TRBV20-1 and J is TRBJ2-1, with D possibly TRBD2 on 6 matching bases. V dropped 0 bases and J dropped 6 bases, with 12 bases sitting between them. Germline V gene data show CDR1 as DFQATT and CDR2 as SNEGSKA (reference sequence). This CDR3 comprises 14 residues. The CDR3 DNA reads as TGCAGTGCTAGAGACTTAGCGGTGACCAATGAGCAGTTCTTC. Translation: CSARDLAVTNEQFF.

This clonotype occurred many times. The J gene is TRBJ2-3, the V gene TRBV20-1; 12 nucleotides match TRBD2. The V segment lost 5 bases and the J segment 4 bases; nucleotides outside the gene matches: 7. The CDR3 contains 15 residues. The V gene's germline CDR1 is DFQATT and CDR2 SNEGSKA (reference sequence). The CDR3 region is CSAPRTSGKADTQYF. In DNA, the CDR3 is TGCAGTGCTCCACGGACTAGCGGGAAGGCAGATACGCAGTATTTT.